The 27 T cell receptor beta chains below all came from one sample that was sequenced in a study of cytomegalovirus exposure and HLA in healthy donors. The PCR had 60 Vbeta and 13 Jbeta primers. Clones were sequenced by immunoSEQ multiplex PCR, and TCRdb holds only the in-frame ones, with some missing. The sample has some 190,000 clones; 70% to 75% are singletons. Sequenced: PBMCs. The receptors were sampled from a woman younger than 45 in good health and CMV-seropositive.

The rearrangement uses TRBV29-1 and TRBJ2-4; D is uncertain. The germline V and J ends were trimmed by 0 bases and 0 bases, with 21 bases remaining between them. This CDR3 region has 19 residues. Germline V gene data show CDR1 as SQVTM and CDR2 as ANQGSEA. Here the CDR3 reads CSVEDRSRSWFLAKNIQYF. The CDR3 coding sequence is TGCAGCGTTGAAGATCGAAGCCGGAGCTGGTTCCTAGCCAAAAACATTCAGTACTTC.

This clone was observed a single time. The rearrangement uses TRBV6-4 and TRBJ2-1, with 12 nucleotides matching TRBD2. This CDR3 region has 15 residues. The V gene's germline CDR1 is MRHNA and CDR2 SNTAGT. Losses at the gene ends were 6 bases for V and 9 bases for J; bases not matched to a gene: 9. This CDR3 reads CASRGLAGGPGEQFF. The CDR3 nucleotides are TGTGCCAGCAGGGGGCTAGCGGGAGGGCCCGGTGAGCAGTTCTTC.

J is TRBJ2-5 and V is TRBV7-9; 7 bases are a match to TRBD2. With V trimmed by 5 bases and J by 5 bases, 11 bases remained unmatched. The germline CDR1 and CDR2 sequences are SEHNR and FQNEAQ (reference sequence). The CDR3 is made up of 15 amino acids. The CDR3 bases are TGTGCCAGCAGCACCACTCGGCTAGCGGAGGAGACCCAGTACTTC. The encoded protein is CASSTTRLAEETQYF.

This clone has a single count. The chain recombines TRBV6-5 with TRBJ1-5, with 9 bases identical to TRBD1. The length of the CDR3 is 15 residues. Unmatched junction bases numbered 14, after V lost 6 bases and J lost 11 bases. Germline V gene sequence: CDR1 MNHEY, CDR2 SVGAGI. The CDR3 DNA reads TGTGCCAGCAGCCCCGGGACAGGGCGGACCAGGGCCCAGCATTTT. As protein: CASSPGTGRTRAQHF.

This chain joins TRBV28 and TRBJ2-4; tentative D call: TRBD2 (5 bases). The germline gives CDR1 MDHEN, CDR2 SYDVKM. This CDR3 has 14 amino acids. Trimming took 3 bases from V and 7 from J, leaving 13 bases between them. In nucleotides, the CDR3 is TGTGCCAGCAGTTTTAGAGGGTTATCGAACATTCAGTACTTC. This codes for CASSFRGLSNIQYF.

V is TRBV6-1 and J is TRBJ2-7; D gene unclear. Trimming removed 10 bases at V and 2 bases at J, with 18 bases between. This CDR3 has 14 residues. CDR1 is MNHNS and CDR2 is SASEGT in the germline V gene. The CDR3 DNA reads as TGTGCCACCCCTGTAGACATTTTTACCTACGAGCAGTACTTC. Translation gives CATPVDIFTYEQYF.

The chain employs TRBV7-9 and TRBJ2-3, with TRBD1 matching over 9 bases. Trimming cost V 5 bases and J 0 bases; bases outside gene matches: 6. Germline CDR1 and CDR2: SEHNR and FQNEAQ (reference sequence). This CDR3 comprises 16 residues. CDR3 protein: CASSHYGTGSTDTQYF. The CDR3 bases are TGTGCCAGCAGCCACTACGGGACAGGGAGCACAGATACGCAGTATTTT.

V is TRBV10-3 and J is TRBJ2-1; D is possibly TRBD1 (6 bases). The CDR3 runs 12 residues. The V gene's germline CDR1 is ENHRY and CDR2 SYGVKD. The ends were cut back, 4 bases at V and 8 bases at J, with 9 bases in the middle. The CDR3 is CAISGGGDEQFF. The CDR3 DNA reads TGTGCCATCAGTGGAGGGGGTGATGAGCAGTTCTTC.

The rearrangement links TRBV5-1 to TRBJ2-1, with TRBD1 matching over 8 bases. CDR1 and CDR2 (germline): SGHRS, YFSETQ. The CDR3 length is 15 residues. Trimming took 3 bases from V and 7 from J; bases not matched to a gene: 9. The CDR3: CASSSQPGGGNEQFF. CDR3 coding DNA: TGCGCCAGCAGCTCCCAACCAGGGGGCGGGAATGAGCAGTTCTTC.

The chain employs TRBV27 and TRBJ1-5; 7 positions agree with TRBD1. Trimming removed 3 bases from V and 4 bases from J; junction bases left unmatched: 6. The length of the CDR3 is 15 residues. The V gene's germline CDR1 is MNHEY and CDR2 SMNVEV (reference sequence). CDR3 sequence: CASSFARTGNQPQHF. The CDR3 DNA reads as TGTGCCAGCAGTTTCGCCAGGACAGGTAATCAGCCCCAGCATTTT.

CDR3 DNA sequence: TGCGCCAGCAGCCAAGAGAGCTCCTACGAGCAGTACTTC. It yields the protein CASSQESSYEQYF. The gene calls are TRBV4-3 and TRBJ2-7; D is unresolved. The CDR3 is 13 residues long. Deletions cut 0 bases from V and 0 bases from J, with 3 bases between. Germline values: CDR1 LGHNA, CDR2 YSLEER.

The chain carries TRBV5-1 and TRBJ2-2; 12 nucleotides align to TRBD2. CDR3 length: 18 residues. Per germline, CDR1 SGHRS and CDR2 YFSETQ. Trimming cost V 0 bases and J 2 bases; bases outside gene matches: 5. CDR3 bases: TGCGCCAGCAGCTTGGTGGTGGGACTAGCGGGCAACACCGGGGAGCTGTTTTTT. Translating it yields CASSLVVGLAGNTGELFF.

The J gene is TRBJ2-6, the V gene TRBV5-1, with TRBD2 identical over 13 bases. V shed 4 bases, J shed 3 bases, and the junction held 10 bases outside the gene matches. CDR1 and CDR2 (germline): SGHRS, YFSETQ. This CDR3 comprises 19 residues. The CDR3 sequence is CASSPTSGRAGGGANVLTF. CDR3 sequence (DNA): TGCGCCAGCAGCCCCACTAGCGGGAGGGCCGGGGGTGGGGCCAACGTCCTGACTTTC.

The chain's CDR3 is CASSLRGTNYGYTF. In nucleotides, the CDR3 is TGTGCCAGCAGTTTAAGGGGTACTAACTATGGCTACACCTTC. This sequence joins TRBV27 and TRBJ1-2, with D possibly TRBD1 on 5 matching bases. CDR3 length equals 14 residues. Per germline, CDR1 MNHEY and CDR2 SMNVEV (reference sequence). V was pared by 2 bases and J by 0 bases, with 7 bases between.

This chain joins TRBV6-5 and TRBJ2-6, with D unclear. There are 15 residues in the CDR3. Germline V CDR1 and CDR2: MNHEY, SVGAGI. V was shortened by 6 bases and J by 0 bases, with 9 bases between the two germline ends. The CDR3 sequence: CASSLRVSGANVLTF. The CDR3 DNA follows: TGTGCCAGCAGCCTAAGAGTCTCTGGGGCCAACGTCCTGACTTTC.

This rearrangement joins TRBV10-2 to TRBJ1-2, with 7 bases fitting TRBD1. Germline V lookup: CDR1 WSHSY, CDR2 SAAADI. There are 14 residues in the CDR3. The V and J ends lost 0 bases and 8 bases, in that order; junction bases with no gene match: 6. CDR3 DNA sequence: TGCGCCAGCAGTGAGTCGACAGGGTGGCAGGGCTACACCTTC. Translating it yields CASSESTGWQGYTF.

This clone appeared once. The J gene is TRBJ2-2, the V gene TRBV27; D unresolved. V lost 5 bases and J 4 bases, leaving 11 bases between the germline ends. The germline CDR1 and CDR2 sequences are MNHEY and SMNVEV (reference sequence). CDR3 length equals 14 residues. CDR3 residues: CASSPGWVTGELFF. The DNA for the CDR3 is TGTGCCAGCAGTCCAGGTTGGGTCACCGGGGAGCTGTTTTTT.

The J gene is TRBJ2-7, the V gene TRBV2; 8 bases match TRBD1. CDR1 is SNHLY, CDR2 FYNNEI, per germline. CDR3 length equals 14 residues. The V segment lost 6 bases and the J segment 1 base; nucleotides outside the gene matches: 5. For the CDR3, the DNA is TGTGCCAGCAGGGGGACAGGAGTTTCCTACGAGCAGTACTTC. Protein: CASRGTGVSYEQYF. The full variable domain, with the rest looked up from reference TRBV2 and TRBJ2-7, is EPEVTQTPSHQVTQMGQEVILRCVPISNHLYFYWYRQILGQKVEFLVSFYNNEISEKSEIFDDQFSVERPDGSNFTLKIRSTKLEDSAMYFCASRGTGVSYEQYFGPGTRLTVT.

The chain is built from TRBV5-1 and TRBJ2-1; 7 bases fit TRBD2. CDR3 size: 15 residues. From germline, CDR1 is SGHRS and CDR2 YFSETQ. V shed 0 bases, J shed 6 bases, and the junction held 6 bases outside the gene matches. CDR3 DNA: TGCGCCAGCAGCTTGGCAGGGACTACTACCAATGAGCAGTTCTTC. Protein: CASSLAGTTTNEQFF.

The chain is built from TRBV5-6 and TRBJ1-1; D gene ambiguous. Germline V CDR1 and CDR2: SGHDT, YYEEEE. This CDR3 has 12 residues. V lost 2 bases, J lost 6 bases, and 8 bases lay in between. The CDR3 loop reads CASSFVSAEAFF. CDR3 sequence (DNA): TGTGCCAGCAGCTTTGTTTCCGCTGAAGCTTTCTTT.

The rearrangement uses TRBV11-2 and TRBJ1-2; 8 bases match TRBD1. V lost 2 bases and J lost 7; bases outside the gene matches: 9. Germline V gives CDR1 SGHAT, CDR2 FQNNGV. The CDR3 is made up of 15 amino acids. CDR3 sequence: CASSLWDRNTGGYTF. The CDR3 bases are TGTGCCAGCAGCTTATGGGACAGGAATACGGGTGGCTACACCTTC.

This sequence joins TRBV27 and TRBJ1-5; D may be TRBD1 (5 bases). CDR3 size: 14 residues. Trimming removed 4 bases from V and 3 bases from J, with 10 bases in between. Germline V CDR1 and CDR2: MNHEY, SMNVEV (reference sequence). CDR3 protein: CASSSGGPNQPQHF. The DNA for the CDR3 is TGTGCCAGCAGTTCCGGGGGTCCCAATCAGCCCCAGCATTTT.

The chain uses TRBV7-2 and TRBJ2-1, with TRBD2 matching over 9 bases. J was trimmed by 5 bases and V by 3 bases; bases with no gene match: 11. The CDR3 sequence is 17 residues long. Germline CDR1 reads SGHTA; CDR2 reads FQGNSA. The CDR3 DNA sequence: TGTGCCAGCAGCTTCTCGGTAGCGGGAGAGCTACACAATGAGCAGTTCTTC. Residues: CASSFSVAGELHNEQFF. Based on the CDR3 plus reference TRBV7-2 and TRBJ2-1, the full variable domain is GAGVSQSPSNKVTEKGKDVELRCDPISGHTALYWYRQSLGQGLEFLIYFQGNSAPDKSGLPSDRFSAERTGGSVSTLTIQRTQQEDSAVYLCASSFSVAGELHNEQFFGPGTRLTVL.

The rearrangement joins TRBV27 to TRBJ2-4; D may be TRBD1 (6 bases). The V end was cut by 7 bases, the J end by 0 bases, with 13 bases between. Germline-derived CDR1 and CDR2 are MNHEY and SMNVEV (reference sequence). The CDR3 has 15 residues. DNA for the CDR3: TGTGCCAGCACCGAAACAGGGCTAGCCAAAAACATTCAGTACTTC. Protein: CASTETGLAKNIQYF.

The chain combines TRBV2 with TRBJ1-1, with a possible D match to TRBD1 (6 bases). The CDR3 is 13 residues long. Germline V lookup: CDR1 SNHLY, CDR2 FYNNEI. Between the trimmed V and J ends, which lost 4 bases and 1 base, there was a span of 7 bases. CDR3 sequence reads: CASSVRGNTEAFF. The CDR3 DNA follows: TGTGCCAGCAGTGTCAGGGGGAACACTGAAGCTTTCTTT.

The rearrangement links TRBV27 to TRBJ2-7; 8 bases agree with TRBD2. Germline trimming cut 6 bases from V and 2 bases from J; bases unmatched to any gene: 6. CDR3 length: 14 amino acids. Looked up from germline, CDR1 is MNHEY and CDR2 is SMNVEV (reference sequence). The CDR3 loop reads CASRFAGGPYEQYF. CDR3 nucleotide sequence: TGTGCCAGCAGATTCGCGGGAGGCCCCTACGAGCAGTACTTC.

The rearrangement joins TRBV5-1 to TRBJ2-2, with 9 bases that match TRBD1. CDR3 length: 16 amino acids. Germline CDR1 is SGHRS and CDR2 is YFSETQ. Trimming took 3 bases from V and 7 from J; bases not matched to a gene: 10. CDR3 in amino acids: CASSSTGGYGHGELFF. The CDR3 DNA sequence: TGCGCCAGCAGCTCGACAGGGGGGTATGGTCACGGGGAGCTGTTTTTT.